One and the same sample provided the 8 T cell receptor beta chains below, sequenced in a study of T cells in Graves' hyperthyroidism and ophthalmopathy. Using RNA transcripts as the source, TCR beta CDR3 regions were amplified. The primer set for the first-round RT-PCR of the TCR CDR3 was HTBI. Via MiXCR, TCRdb re-called the multiplex PCR reads, giving one row per CDR3 protein. This table holds hundreds of thousands of distinct CDR3 sequences, roughly 15% found once. Sequencing was done on a sample of blood. These receptors were taken from a man between 18 and 29 years old with Graves' ophthalmopathy.

Many counts were recorded for this clonotype. The rearrangement joins TRBV30 to TRBJ1-2; D might be TRBD1 (6 bases). This CDR3 region has 12 residues. In germline, CDR1 is GTSNPN, CDR2 SVGIG (reference sequence). Trimming removed 0 bases from V and 8 bases from J, with 10 bases in between. CDR3 in amino acids: CAWSVGAEGYTF. DNA of the CDR3: TGTGCCTGGAGTGTGGGGGCTGAGGGCTACACCTTC. Full variable domain (outside the CDR3, taken from reference TRBV30 and TRBJ1-2): SQTIHQWPATLVQPVGSPLSLECTVEGTSNPNLYWYRQAAGRGLQLLFYSVGIGQISSEVPQNLSASRPQDRQFILSSKKLLLSDSGFYLCAWSVGAEGYTFGSGTRLTVV.

As regards this clonotype: Germline is not matched at one junction end, which may reflect a read error. The CDR3, as DNA: TGTGCCAGCAGCTGGGCGGGGGACGTGAACACTGAAGCTCTCTTT. Its protein is CASSWAGDVNTEALF. The chain uses TRBV6-2 or TRBV6-3 and TRBJ1-1; possibly TRBD1 for D (5 bases). The CDR3 has 15 residues. The germline V gene has CDR1 MNHEY and CDR2 SVGEGT.

The CDR3 DNA sequence: TGCGCCAGCAGACTTGAGGGGATCTACTCACCCCTCCACTTT. Its protein product is CASRLEGIYSPLHF. The chain recombines TRBV5-1 with TRBJ1-6; possibly TRBD1 for D (5 bases). The V gene lost 5 bases and the J gene lost 10 bases, with 16 bases spanning the gap. This CDR3 has 14 residues. Germline V gives CDR1 SGHRS, CDR2 YFSETQ.

This clonotype was counted many times. This chain connects TRBV11-2 to TRBJ1-1; TRBD1 aligns across 7 bases. Germline V gives CDR1 SGHAT, CDR2 FQNNGV. The V segment lost 2 bases and the J segment 2 bases; nucleotides outside the gene matches: 8. This CDR3 is 16 amino acids long. CDR3 region: CASSLIGGEKNTEAFF. CDR3 bases: TGTGCCAGCAGCTTAATAGGGGGCGAGAAAAACACTGAAGCTTTCTTT.

A note on this clonotype: A read error may explain this, as a much larger clone is one base away. This chain joins TRBV29-1 and TRBJ2-1; 7 bases align to TRBD1. Per the germline V gene, CDR1 is SQVTM and CDR2 is ANQGSEA. The J segment lost 5 bases and the V segment lost 6 bases, leaving 4 bases of the junction unmatched. CDR3 length: 12 residues. CDR3 bases: TGCAGCGTGGGGGACAGCCACAATGAGCAGTTCTTC. Protein: CSVGDSHNEQFF.

In this sample, this clonotype turned up many times. The genes are TRBV30 and TRBJ2-7; D not certain. Per the germline V gene, CDR1 is GTSNPN and CDR2 is SVGIG (reference sequence). V gave up 0 bases and J gave up 9 bases, with 15 bases separating them. This CDR3 region has 13 residues. The CDR3 nucleotides read TGTGCCTGGAGTGTAGTGTGGCCGGCTGGGCAGTACTTC. As protein: CAWSVVWPAGQYF.

As regards this clonotype: A much larger clone sits a single nucleotide away, making a read error possible. The J gene is TRBJ2-1, the V gene TRBV13; D tentatively reads TRBD1 or TRBD2 (6 bases each). With 6 bases removed from V and 8 bases from J, the gap between germline ends came to 17 bases. The CDR3 is 14 residues long. In germline, CDR1 is PRHDT, CDR2 FYEKMQ (reference sequence). CDR3 residues: CASSTLGGYDEQFF. The DNA for the CDR3 is TGTGCCAGCAGTACCCTAGGGGGGTACGATGAGCAGTTCTTC.

The sample holds many counts of this clonotype. This chain connects TRBV5-1 to TRBJ2-3, with 10 bases that match TRBD1. CDR3 size: 16 residues. The V gene end was trimmed by 0 bases and the J gene end by 6 bases; junction bases not matched to a gene: 7. The V gene's germline CDR1 is SGHRS and CDR2 YFSETQ. The CDR3 nucleotides are TGCGCCAGCAGCTTGGCTTGGACAGGGGGGATGGATACGCAGTATTTT. This encodes CASSLAWTGGMDTQYF.